This TCR beta chain was found in a study of vaccination and CD4 T cells after COVID-19. About the study: Controls used CEFX viral epitopes (positive), HIV-1 Nef peptides (negative), or no peptide.

Study-level points and caveats: Among those convalescent, a median 86.3% of reactive clones emerged solely post-vaccination.

Treatment reported: roughly 11-day PBMC culture with coronavirus spike peptide pools or control peptides (ViraFEST assay). Researchers used the Oncomine TCR Beta short-read assay to sequence DNA from cultured CD4+ T cells. TCRdb used MiXCR to reprocess the PCR reads, holding one entry per CDR3 protein. This table holds about 5,100 distinct CDR3 sequences, roughly 45% found once. The junction had 13 bases not matched to a gene; V was cut back by 4 bases and J by 6 bases. The CDR3 spans 16 residues. The V gene's germline CDR1 is MGHDK and CDR2 SYGVNS. A remark on this clonotype: As yet, its antigen is unknown.

The rearrangement links TRBV25-1 to TRBJ2-3; TRBD1 agrees at 7 bases. The sample was CD4+ T cells from blood, cultured in vitro. This receptor was obtained from a human donor who had recovered from COVID-19. The CDR3 here is CASSGGGQALWDTQYF. CDR3 sequence (DNA): TGTGCCAGCAGTGGGGGTGGACAGGCCTTGTGGGATACGCAGTATTTT.